This TCR beta chain was identified in a study of regulatory T cells in long-lasting Graves disease. About the research overall: Over 5 years of antithyroid drugs with positive TSH receptor antibodies was taken to mean persistent Graves' disease. Overall study results and limits: Persistent Graves' cases showed lower TCR diversity than newly diagnosed cases.

Stated time point: persistent/refractory GD, antithyroid drugs over 5 years with positive TRAb. After RNA was extracted from PBMCs, the TCR library was made from it. From each patient, around 10 milliliters of peripheral blood was drawn and collected into an EDTA anticoagulant tube. V was clipped by 5 bases and J by 0 bases, with 6 bases between them. Germline V gives CDR1 SGHRS, CDR2 YFSETQ. The CDR3 is 14 amino acids. Building the TCR beta libraries relied on iRepertoire HTBI primers, and CDR3 regions underwent Arm-PCR. TCRdb ran MiXCR on the multiplex PCR reads and lists one entry per CDR3 protein. The sample records about 470,000 distinct CDR3 sequences, 20% to 25% being singletons. This clonotype was counted only a few times. Its antigen is unknown.

This clonotype originated in a female donor with Graves disease. The starting material was peripheral blood mononuclear cells (PBMCs), obtained when the disease was refractory, from a patient treated with antithyroid drugs. This chain connects TRBV5-1 to TRBJ2-6; D is ambiguous. CDR3 bases: TGCGCCAGCAGAGAAGCCTCTGGGGCCAACGTCCTGACTTTC. Its protein product is CASREASGANVLTF.